These 7 T cell receptor beta chains originate from one sample sequenced in a study of blood T cell repertoires in COVID-19. TCRdb's copy holds only in-frame clones and misses some; the assay was immunoSEQ multiplex PCR. The sample has 130,000 or so clones, approximately 87% seen once. Sequenced sample: peripheral blood. Source of these receptors: a woman aged 50 to 60 with acute or convalescent COVID-19.

V gene TRBV30 combines with J gene TRBJ2-7, with a possible D match to TRBD2 (6 bases). The CDR3 totals 11 residues. Germline CDR1 GTSNPN, CDR2 SVGIG (reference sequence). With 8 bases removed from V and 9 bases from J, the gap between germline ends came to 17 bases. CDR3 nucleotides: TGTGCCCGGCAAAATAGCGGCGGGCAGTACTTC. The encoded protein is CARQNSGGQYF.

For this clone: The sample has other DNA sequences that encode this CDR3 too. The genes are TRBV11-3 and TRBJ2-7; no clear D gene. V lost 0 bases and J lost 2, with 8 bases in between. Germline assignment: CDR1 SGHNT and CDR2 YENEEA. The CDR3 runs 14 residues. The CDR3 nucleotides are TGTGCCAGCAGCTTAGATACGGGTACCTACGAGCAGTACTTC. Amino acid sequence: CASSLDTGTYEQYF. Full variable domain (outside the CDR3, taken from reference TRBV11-3 and TRBJ2-7): EAGVVQSPRYKIIEKKQPVAFWCNPISGHNTLYWYLQNLGQGPELLIRYENEEAVDDSQLPKDRFSAERLKGVDSTLKIQPAELGDSAVYLCASSLDTGTYEQYFGPGTRLTVT.

The rearrangement links TRBV5-4 to TRBJ2-3; weak D call: TRBD2 (5 bases). The CDR3 spans 16 residues. Trimming pared 0 bases from V and 1 base from J, leaving 12 bases between. CDR1 SGHNT and CDR2 YYREEE come from the germline V gene (reference sequence). This CDR3 reads CASSLVPGMGTDTQYF. As DNA, the CDR3 is TGTGCCAGCAGCTTGGTTCCGGGAATGGGCACAGATACGCAGTATTTT.

This sequence joins TRBV12-3 or TRBV12-4 and TRBJ1-2; no reliable D call. The CDR3 contains 12 residues. V was trimmed by 6 bases and J by 2 bases, leaving 7 bases between them. CDR3 in DNA: TGTGCCAGCAGGGAACAGAACTATGGCTACACCTTC. The encoded protein is CASREQNYGYTF.

This chain uses TRBV29-1 with TRBJ2-2, with 10 bases fitting TRBD2. Germline CDR1 reads SQVTM; CDR2 reads ANQGSEA. This CDR3 has 15 amino acids. V gave up 7 bases and J gave up 7 bases; unmatched junction bases: 12. CDR3 DNA sequence: TGCAGCGCCCTCCGGAGCGGGAGGGCCGACGGGGAGCTGTTTTTT. Protein product: CSALRSGRADGELFF.

The V and J genes are TRBV4-3 and TRBJ2-5; TRBD2 matches 8 bases. The germline V gene has CDR1 LGHNA and CDR2 YSLEER. The J segment lost 2 bases and the V segment lost 3 bases, leaving 14 bases of the junction unmatched. The CDR3 runs 18 residues. This CDR3 is CASSQYGNPGGGQETQYF. CDR3 nucleotides: TGCGCCAGCAGCCAGTACGGAAATCCTGGCGGGGGGCAAGAGACCCAGTACTTC.

The genes are TRBV7-7 and TRBJ2-1, with 7 bases lining up with TRBD2. Germline V lookup: CDR1 SSHAT, CDR2 FNYEAQ (reference sequence). The CDR3 is 15 residues long. V was pared by 5 bases and J by 2 bases, with 6 bases of the junction left unmatched. The CDR3 here is CASSRLAGAYNEQFF. For the CDR3, the DNA is TGTGCCAGCAGCCGTCTGGCGGGGGCCTACAATGAGCAGTTCTTC. The entire variable domain, with the rest obtained from reference TRBV7-7 and TRBJ2-1, is as follows: GAGVSQSPRYKVTKRGQDVTLRCDPISSHATLYWYQQALGQGPEFLTYFNYEAQPDKSGLPSDRFSAERPEGSISTLTIQRTEQRDSAMYRCASSRLAGAYNEQFFGPGTRLTVL.